This TCR beta chain was profiled in a study of Ad26.COV2.S vaccination and SARS-CoV-2 variants. Documented treatment: 15 to 20 received Ad26.COV2.S at low or high dose, single or two shots; 5 received placebo; per-sample allocation not given. The samples date from day 63 after the first vaccine or placebo injection. Generated by immunoSEQ multiplex PCR, the TCRdb table keeps only in-frame clones and is missing some. The sample has 410,000 or so clones, approximately 92% seen once. Sequenced material: peripheral blood, taken in a trial of Ad26.COV2.S vaccine versus placebo. The sequence was collected from a person between 18 and 59 years old who received the Ad26.COV2.S COVID-19 vaccine or a placebo.

For the CDR3, the DNA is TGTGCCAGCAGTTTTCCAATCGGAAAGGCTTTCTTT. Residues: CASSFPIGKAFF. The chain links TRBV12-3 or TRBV12-4 to TRBJ1-1; D is unclear. This CDR3 is 12 amino acids long. V dropped 3 bases and J dropped 11 bases, with 13 bases sitting between them.